Presented here are 8 T cell receptor beta chains from one specimen sequenced in a study of cytomegalovirus exposure and HLA in healthy donors. The repertoire was sequenced with immunoSEQ multiplex PCR; TCRdb's copy has only in-frame clones and lacks some. The profile shows roughly 260,000 clones, around nine tenths of them singletons. Source material: PBMCs. These receptors were taken from a man aged 18 to 35 in good health and CMV-seronegative.

This clone was recorded once. The gene calls are TRBV28 and TRBJ2-7, with 9 bases aligning to TRBD1. V lost 8 bases and J lost 2; bases outside the gene matches: 7. Germline V gives CDR1 MDHEN, CDR2 SYDVKM. The CDR3 length is 14 residues. The CDR3 DNA reads TGTGCCAGCGCGGGACAGGGATACACCTACGAGCAGTACTTC. Its translation: CASAGQGYTYEQYF.

This clone was seen just once. The chain couples TRBV4-3 to TRBJ1-6; possible D gene TRBD1, 6 bases. V shed 8 bases and J shed 4 bases, with 12 bases lying between them. CDR1 and CDR2 from the germline V gene are LGHNA and YSLEER. The CDR3 has 14 amino acids. The CDR3 here is CASGPGHYNSPLHF. CDR3 nucleotides: TGCGCCAGCGGGCCGGGACATTATAATTCACCCCTCCACTTT.

This chain joins TRBV18 and TRBJ2-1; D may be TRBD2 (7 bases). The V gene lost 3 bases and the J gene lost 3 bases, with 15 bases spanning the gap. The CDR3 is 16 amino acids. Looked up from germline, CDR1 is KGHSH and CDR2 is LQKENI. CDR3 in amino acids: CASSPGGAIRYNEQFF. As DNA, the CDR3 is TGTGCCAGCTCACCGGGGGGGGCCATCCGCTACAATGAGCAGTTCTTC.

The chain uses TRBV4-1 and TRBJ1-4, with 8 nucleotides matching TRBD1. The CDR3 loop spans 14 amino acids. With V trimmed by 4 bases and J by 5 bases, 3 bases remained unmatched. The V gene's germline CDR1 is MGHRA and CDR2 YSYEKL. The CDR3, as DNA: TGCGCCAGCAGCCCGAGACAGGGGAATGAAAAACTGTTTTTT. This codes for CASSPRQGNEKLFF.

The V call is TRBV29-1, the J call TRBJ2-1, with D possibly being TRBD1 (5 bases). Germline lookup yields CDR1 SQVTM and CDR2 ANQGSEA. The V and J ends lost 3 bases and 7 bases respectively, with 19 bases between them. The CDR3 has 15 amino acids. Here the CDR3 DNA reads TGCAGCGTTGAGGGTCCAGGGCTAGGTCGGAATGAGCAGTTCTTC. Protein sequence: CSVEGPGLGRNEQFF.

The chain recombines TRBV27 with TRBJ2-4, with TRBD2 matching 9 bases. The CDR3 runs to 14 residues. Germline V lookup: CDR1 MNHEY, CDR2 SMNVEV (reference sequence). Germline trimming cut 5 bases from V and 13 bases from J; bases unmatched to any gene: 12. DNA of the CDR3: TGTGCCAGCAGTCCATCCTTGACTAGCGGAAGACAGTACTTC. Encoded protein: CASSPSLTSGRQYF.

V and J are TRBV4-3 and TRBJ2-4; D is ambiguous. There are 16 residues in the CDR3. Per the germline V gene, CDR1 is LGHNA and CDR2 is YSLEER. Trimming stripped 0 bases from V and 0 bases from J, with 9 bases between. The CDR3 region has the DNA TGCGCCAGCAGCCAAGATTCCCCTAGAGCCAAAAACATTCAGTACTTC. It encodes CASSQDSPRAKNIQYF.

The chain carries TRBV9 and TRBJ2-5; TRBD2 aligns across 11 bases. Germline V gene lookup returns CDR1 SGDLS and CDR2 YYNGEE. This CDR3 spans 13 amino acids. With 6 bases clipped from V and 4 bases from J, the junction kept 2 bases outside the gene matches. CDR3 DNA sequence: TGTGCCAGCACCGGGACTAGCGGAGAGACCCAGTACTTC. This gives the protein CASTGTSGETQYF.